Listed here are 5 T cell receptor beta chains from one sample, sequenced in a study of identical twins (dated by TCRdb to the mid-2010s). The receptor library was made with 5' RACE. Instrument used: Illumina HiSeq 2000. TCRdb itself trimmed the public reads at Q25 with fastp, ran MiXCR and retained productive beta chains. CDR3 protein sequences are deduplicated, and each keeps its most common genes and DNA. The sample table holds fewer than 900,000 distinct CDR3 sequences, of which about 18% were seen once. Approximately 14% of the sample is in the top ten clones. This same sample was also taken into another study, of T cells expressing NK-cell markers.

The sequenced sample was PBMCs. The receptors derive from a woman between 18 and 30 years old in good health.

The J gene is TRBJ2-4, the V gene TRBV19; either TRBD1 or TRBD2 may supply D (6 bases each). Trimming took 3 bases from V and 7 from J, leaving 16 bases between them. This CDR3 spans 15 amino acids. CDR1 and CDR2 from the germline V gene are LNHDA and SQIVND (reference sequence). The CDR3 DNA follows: TGTGCCAGTAGTATGGGGGGCGCGGTGAAGAACATTCAGTACTTC. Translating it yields CASSMGGAVKNIQYF.

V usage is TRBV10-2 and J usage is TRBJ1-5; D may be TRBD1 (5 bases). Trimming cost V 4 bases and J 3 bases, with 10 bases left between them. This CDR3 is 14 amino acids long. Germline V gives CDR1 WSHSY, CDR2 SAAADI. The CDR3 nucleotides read TGCGCCAGCAGTGGTGAGACAGCCAATCAGCCCCAGCATTTT. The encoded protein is CASSGETANQPQHF.

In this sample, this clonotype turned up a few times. CDR3 nucleotide sequence: TGTGCCTGGAGTACCCGACAGGGGACCTCTAGCAATCAGCCCCAGCATTTT. Protein sequence: CAWSTRQGTSSNQPQHF. The rearrangement joins TRBV30 to TRBJ1-5; the match to TRBD1 covers 8 bases. CDR3 length: 17 residues. Germline-derived CDR1 and CDR2 are GTSNPN and SVGIG (reference sequence). V dropped 2 bases and J dropped 0; count of bases not matched to a gene: 9.

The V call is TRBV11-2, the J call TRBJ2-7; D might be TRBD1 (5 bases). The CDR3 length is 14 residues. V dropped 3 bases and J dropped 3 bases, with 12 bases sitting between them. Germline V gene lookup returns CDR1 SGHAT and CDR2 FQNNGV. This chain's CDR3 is CASSFYDRRYEQYF. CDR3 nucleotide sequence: TGTGCCAGCAGCTTTTATGACAGACGCTACGAGCAGTACTTC.

The CDR3 nucleotides are TGTGCCAGCAGCCAAGTTTCTGAGGGGCTGATGGATCTAGAGACCCAGTACTTC. Protein sequence: CASSQVSEGLMDLETQYF. The rearrangement uses TRBV3-1 and TRBJ2-5; either TRBD1 or TRBD2 may supply D (5 bases each). V lost 1 base and J 4 bases, leaving 22 bases between the germline ends. The CDR3 extends over 18 amino acids. Germline lookup yields CDR1 LGHDT and CDR2 YNNKEL (reference sequence).